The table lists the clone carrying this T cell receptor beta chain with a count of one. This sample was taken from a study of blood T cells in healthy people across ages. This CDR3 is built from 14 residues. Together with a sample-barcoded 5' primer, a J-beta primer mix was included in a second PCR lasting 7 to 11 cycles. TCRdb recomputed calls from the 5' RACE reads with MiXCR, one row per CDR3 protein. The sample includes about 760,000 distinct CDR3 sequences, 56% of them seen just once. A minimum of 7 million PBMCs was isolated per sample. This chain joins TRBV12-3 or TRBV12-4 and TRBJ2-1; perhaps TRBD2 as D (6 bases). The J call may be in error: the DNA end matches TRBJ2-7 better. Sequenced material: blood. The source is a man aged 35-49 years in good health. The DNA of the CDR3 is TGTGCCAGCGCTGTGGCTAGCGCATACAATGAGCAGTACTTC. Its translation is CASAVASAYNEQYF.